These 3 T cell receptor beta chains came from one sample sequenced in a study of cytomegalovirus exposure and HLA in healthy donors. Using immunoSEQ multiplex PCR, the repertoire was profiled, and TCRdb retains in-frame clones only, with some absent. The sample lists some 160,000 clones, approximately 90% occurring once. Sequencing was performed on PBMCs. The receptors originated from a man aged 18 to 30 in good health and CMV-seronegative.

This sequence joins TRBV4-1 and TRBJ2-1; 8 bases map to TRBD2. Germline V gene data show CDR1 as MGHRA and CDR2 as YSYEKL. CDR3 length equals 14 residues. Trimming took 7 bases from V and 3 from J; bases not matched to a gene: 5. CDR3 region: CASTLAGHYNEQFF. The CDR3 DNA reads TGCGCCAGCACGTTAGCGGGGCACTACAATGAGCAGTTCTTC.

The gene calls are TRBV7-8 and TRBJ2-1; 10 nucleotides align to TRBD2. J gave up 4 bases and V 5 bases, and 8 bases lay outside the gene matches. This CDR3 comprises 16 residues. Germline V gives CDR1 SGHVS, CDR2 FQNEAQ. The CDR3 DNA follows: TGTGCCAGCAGCGCGCTGGGGACTAGCGCGTACAATGAGCAGTTCTTC. This sequence encodes CASSALGTSAYNEQFF. Complete variable domain (other parts from reference TRBV7-8 and TRBJ2-1): GAGVSQSPRYKVAKRGQDVALRCDPISGHVSLFWYQQALGQGPEFLTYFQNEAQLDKSGLPSDRFFAERPEGSVSTLKIQRTQQEDSAVYLCASSALGTSAYNEQFFGPGTRLTVL.

CDR3 amino acids: CASSRTGPSNSPLHF. The CDR3 DNA reads TGTGCCAGCAGCAGGACAGGGCCCAGTAATTCACCCCTCCACTTT. This chain uses TRBV6-5 with TRBJ1-6; 8 positions agree with TRBD1. Germline values: CDR1 MNHEY, CDR2 SVGAGI. V shed 6 bases, J shed 6 bases, and the junction held 7 bases outside the gene matches. CDR3 length: 15 residues.